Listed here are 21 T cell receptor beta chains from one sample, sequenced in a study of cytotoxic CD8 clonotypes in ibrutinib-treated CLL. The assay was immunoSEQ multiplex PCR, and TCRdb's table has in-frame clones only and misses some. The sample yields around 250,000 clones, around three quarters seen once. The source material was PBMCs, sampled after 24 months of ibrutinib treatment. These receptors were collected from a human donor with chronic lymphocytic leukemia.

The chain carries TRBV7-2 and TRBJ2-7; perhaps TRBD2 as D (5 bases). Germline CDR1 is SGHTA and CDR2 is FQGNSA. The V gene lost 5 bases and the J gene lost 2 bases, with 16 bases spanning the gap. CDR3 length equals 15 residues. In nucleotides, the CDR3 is TGTGCCAGCAGCCCTGGAGGTTCTTACACCTACGAGCAGTACTTC. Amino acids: CASSPGGSYTYEQYF.

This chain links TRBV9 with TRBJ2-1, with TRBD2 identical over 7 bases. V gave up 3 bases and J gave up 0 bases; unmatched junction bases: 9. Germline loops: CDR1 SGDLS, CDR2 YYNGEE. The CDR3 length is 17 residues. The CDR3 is CASSEPSGGYSYNEQFF. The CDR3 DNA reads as TGTGCCAGCAGCGAACCATCCGGGGGGTACTCCTACAATGAGCAGTTCTTC.

In DNA, the CDR3 is TGTGCCAGTAGACCTCAGGGGGCGCCGAACACTGAAGCTTTCTTT. Protein product: CASRPQGAPNTEAFF. The chain recombines TRBV19 with TRBJ1-1; 8 positions agree with TRBD1. V was clipped by 6 bases and J by 1 base; unmatched bases: 7. CDR1 LNHDA and CDR2 SQIVND come from the germline V gene (reference sequence). This CDR3 region has 15 residues.

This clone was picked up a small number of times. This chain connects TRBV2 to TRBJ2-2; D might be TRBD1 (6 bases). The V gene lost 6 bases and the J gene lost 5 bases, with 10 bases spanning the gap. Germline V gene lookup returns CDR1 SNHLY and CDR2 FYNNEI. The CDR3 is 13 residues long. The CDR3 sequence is CASSTQGTGELFF. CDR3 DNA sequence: TGTGCCAGCAGCACACAGGGAACCGGGGAGCTGTTTTTT.

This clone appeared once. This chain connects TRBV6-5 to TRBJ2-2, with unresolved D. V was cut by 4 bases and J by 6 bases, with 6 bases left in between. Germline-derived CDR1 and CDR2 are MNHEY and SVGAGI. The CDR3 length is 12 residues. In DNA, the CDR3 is TGTGCCAGCAGTTTTTATTCCGGGGAGCTGTTTTTT. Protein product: CASSFYSGELFF.

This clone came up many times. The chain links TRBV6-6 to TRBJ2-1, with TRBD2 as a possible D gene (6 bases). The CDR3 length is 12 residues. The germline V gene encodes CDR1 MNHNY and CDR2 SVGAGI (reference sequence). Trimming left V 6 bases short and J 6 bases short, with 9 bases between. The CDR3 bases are TGTGCCAGCAGGGACTACCTCAATGAGCAGTTCTTC. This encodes CASRDYLNEQFF.

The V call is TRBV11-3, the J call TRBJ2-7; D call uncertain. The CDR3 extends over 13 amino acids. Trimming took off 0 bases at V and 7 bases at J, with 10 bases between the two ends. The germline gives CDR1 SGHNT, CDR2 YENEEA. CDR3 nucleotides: TGTGCCAGCAGCTTAGATGAGAGCCGGGAGCAGTACTTC. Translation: CASSLDESREQYF. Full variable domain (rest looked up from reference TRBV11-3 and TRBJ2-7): EAGVVQSPRYKIIEKKQPVAFWCNPISGHNTLYWYLQNLGQGPELLIRYENEEAVDDSQLPKDRFSAERLKGVDSTLKIQPAELGDSAVYLCASSLDESREQYFGPGTRLTVT.

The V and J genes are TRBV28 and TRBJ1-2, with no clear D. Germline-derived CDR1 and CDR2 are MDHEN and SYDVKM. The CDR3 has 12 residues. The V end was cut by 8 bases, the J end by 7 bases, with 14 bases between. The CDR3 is CASVGIPLGYTF. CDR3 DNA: TGTGCCAGCGTCGGGATCCCGCTTGGCTACACCTTC.

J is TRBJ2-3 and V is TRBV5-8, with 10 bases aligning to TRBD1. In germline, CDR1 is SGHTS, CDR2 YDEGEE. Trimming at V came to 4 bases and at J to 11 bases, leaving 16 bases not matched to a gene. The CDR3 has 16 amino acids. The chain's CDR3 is CASSDPGQGSLGGQYF. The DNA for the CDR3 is TGTGCCAGCAGCGATCCGGGACAGGGGAGCTTGGGGGGGCAGTATTTT. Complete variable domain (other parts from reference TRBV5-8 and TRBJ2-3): EAGVTQSPTHLIKTRGQQATLRCSPISGHTSVYWYQQALGLGLQFLLWYDEGEERNRGNFPPRFSGRQFPNYSSELNVNALELEDSALYLCASSDPGQGSLGGQYFGPGTRLTVL.

CDR3 nucleotides: TGTGCCAGCAGCACGGACAGGGATCAGCAGTACTTC. This encodes CASSTDRDQQYF. The chain is built from TRBV6-5 and TRBJ2-7, with 8 bases fitting TRBD1. This CDR3 is built from 12 residues. In germline, CDR1 is MNHEY, CDR2 SVGAGI. V was pared by 6 bases and J by 8 bases, with 6 bases of the junction left unmatched.

CDR3: CATSRGGQVKDEQYF. The CDR3 nucleotides read TGTGCCACCAGCAGAGGGGGGCAGGTGAAGGACGAGCAGTACTTC. The chain links TRBV15 to TRBJ2-7, with D possibly TRBD1 on 6 matching bases. CDR3 size: 15 residues. Trimming shortened V by 1 base and J by 5 bases, and 15 bases separated the two germline ends. CDR1 LNHNV and CDR2 YYDKDF come from the germline V gene (reference sequence).

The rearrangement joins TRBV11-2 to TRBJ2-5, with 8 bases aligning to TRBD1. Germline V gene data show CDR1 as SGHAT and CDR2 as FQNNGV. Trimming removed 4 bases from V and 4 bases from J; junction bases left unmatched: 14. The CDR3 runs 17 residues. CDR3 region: CASSSGGKAATGETQYF. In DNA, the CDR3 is TGTGCCAGCAGCTCAGGGGGCAAAGCGGCAACGGGAGAGACCCAGTACTTC.

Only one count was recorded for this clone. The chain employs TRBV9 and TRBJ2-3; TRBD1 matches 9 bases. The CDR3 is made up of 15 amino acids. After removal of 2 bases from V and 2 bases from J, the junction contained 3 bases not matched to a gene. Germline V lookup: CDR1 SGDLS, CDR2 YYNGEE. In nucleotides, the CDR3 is TGTGCCAGCAGCGTGACAGGGGGATTCACAGATACGCAGTATTTT. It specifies CASSVTGGFTDTQYF.

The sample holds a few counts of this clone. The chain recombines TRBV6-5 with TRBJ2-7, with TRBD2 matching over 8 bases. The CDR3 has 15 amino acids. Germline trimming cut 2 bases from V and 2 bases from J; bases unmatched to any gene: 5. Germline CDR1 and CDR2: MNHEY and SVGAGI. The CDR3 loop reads CASSYSSGKAYEQYF. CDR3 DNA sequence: TGTGCCAGCAGTTACAGTAGCGGGAAAGCCTACGAGCAGTACTTC.

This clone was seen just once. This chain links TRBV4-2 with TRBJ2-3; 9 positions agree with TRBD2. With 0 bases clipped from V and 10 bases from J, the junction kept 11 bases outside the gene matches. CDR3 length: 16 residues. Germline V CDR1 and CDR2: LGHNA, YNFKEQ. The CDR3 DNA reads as TGTGCCAGCAGCCAAGATCGGGGGGTAGCGGGAGCGGCGCAGTATTTT. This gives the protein CASSQDRGVAGAAQYF.

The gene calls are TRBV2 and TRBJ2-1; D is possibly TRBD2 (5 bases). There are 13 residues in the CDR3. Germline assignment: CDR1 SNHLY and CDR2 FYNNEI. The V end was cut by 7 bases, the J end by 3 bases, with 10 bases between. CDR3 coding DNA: TGTGCCAGCAACCCTAGCAGCTACAATGAGCAGTTCTTC. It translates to CASNPSSYNEQFF.

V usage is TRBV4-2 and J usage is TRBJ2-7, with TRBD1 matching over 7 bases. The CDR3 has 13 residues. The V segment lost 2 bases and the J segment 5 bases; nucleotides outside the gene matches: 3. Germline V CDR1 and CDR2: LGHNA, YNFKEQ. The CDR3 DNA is TGTGCCAGCAGCCAATGGACAGGCCACGAGCAGTACTTC. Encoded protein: CASSQWTGHEQYF.

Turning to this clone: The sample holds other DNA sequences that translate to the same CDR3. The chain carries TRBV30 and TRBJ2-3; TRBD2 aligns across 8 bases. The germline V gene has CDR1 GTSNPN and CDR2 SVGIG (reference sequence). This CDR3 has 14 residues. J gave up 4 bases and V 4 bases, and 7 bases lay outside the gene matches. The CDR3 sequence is CAWTSGLGADTQYF. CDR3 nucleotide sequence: TGTGCCTGGACTAGCGGGTTAGGTGCAGATACGCAGTATTTT.

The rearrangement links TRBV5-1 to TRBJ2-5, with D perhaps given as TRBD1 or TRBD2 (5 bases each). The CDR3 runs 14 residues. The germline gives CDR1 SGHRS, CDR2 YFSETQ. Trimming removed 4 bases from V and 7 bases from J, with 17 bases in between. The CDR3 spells CASSQGPTVGTQYF. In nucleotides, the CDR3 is TGCGCCAGCAGCCAGGGACCAACCGTAGGGACCCAGTACTTC.

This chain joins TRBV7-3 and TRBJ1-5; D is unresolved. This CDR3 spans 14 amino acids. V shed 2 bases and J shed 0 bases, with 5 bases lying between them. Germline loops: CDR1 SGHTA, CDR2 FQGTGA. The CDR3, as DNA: TGTGCCAGCAGCTTATACCATAGCAATCAGCCCCAGCATTTT. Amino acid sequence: CASSLYHSNQPQHF.

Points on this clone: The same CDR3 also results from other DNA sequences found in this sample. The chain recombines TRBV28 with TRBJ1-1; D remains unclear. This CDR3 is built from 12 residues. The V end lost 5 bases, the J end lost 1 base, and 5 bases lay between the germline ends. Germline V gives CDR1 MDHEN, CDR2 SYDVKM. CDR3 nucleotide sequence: TGTGCCAGCAGTAGACAGAACACTGAAGCTTTCTTT. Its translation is CASSRQNTEAFF.